Listed below are T cell receptor beta chains from one sample, sequenced in a study of blood T cell repertoires in COVID-19. Assay: immunoSEQ multiplex PCR; the TCRdb copy retains only in-frame clones and omits some. The table records 9,500 to 15,000 clones, 73% of them present only once. The sequenced material came from peripheral blood. All receptors derive from a human donor in a cohort sampled during active COVID-19. CDR3s include the opening cysteine and the closing phenylalanine or tryptophan. The order of the fields is V gene, clone size, J gene, D gene, CDR3 DNA, CDR3 protein. A D gene is named only where the DNA matches it firmly. Expanded clones are given a class, and other clones once, few, many or no size at all.

TRBV4-1	-	TRBJ2-4	TRBD2	TGCGCCAGCAGCCCCGAGCCGGGACTAGCGAGCCCTACTAAAAACATTCAGTACTTC	CASSPEPGLASPTKNIQYF
TRBV6-6	-	TRBJ2-5	-	TGTGCCAGCAGACCCAGGGTAGGGACCCAGTACTTC	CASRPRVGTQYF
TRBV12-5	-	TRBJ2-5	-	TGTGCTAGTGGTAGCGGGCCCCAAGAGACCCAGTACTTC	CASGSGPQETQYF
TRBV2	-	TRBJ2-3	-	TGTGCCAGCAGTGAAGGGACTTTTTTTTCTAGCACAGATACGCAGTATTTT	CASSEGTFFSSTDTQYF
TRBV27	-	TRBJ2-2	TRBD2	TGTGCCAGCAGTACCCCGGGACTAGCGGGAGTCACCGGGGAGCTGTTTTTT	CASSTPGLAGVTGELFF
TRBV11-1	-	TRBJ2-7	-	TGTGCCAGCAGCTTGGAGGCAGGGGCCTCCTACGAGCAGTACTTC	CASSLEAGASYEQYF
TRBV5-1	few	TRBJ2-1	TRBD2	TGCGCCAGCAGCTTGGCCAGCGGGGCCTCTTACAATGAGCAGTTCTTC	CASSLASGASYNEQFF
TRBV7-2	-	TRBJ2-1	TRBD2	TGTGCCAGCAGCTTAGGAGGGACAGGGGGACTAGCGGGAAAGGGGCAGTTCTTC	CASSLGGTGGLAGKGQFF
TRBV12-5	few	TRBJ2-1	TRBD1	TGTGCTAGTGGTTTGACAGGGGTGGGAGATGAGCAGTTCTTC	CASGLTGVGDEQFF
TRBV11-2	-	TRBJ1-1	-	TGTGCCAGCAGCGCCCGCTCGGGGGGAGGGGACACTGAAGCTTTCTTT	CASSARSGGGDTEAFF
TRBV19	once	TRBJ2-5	TRBD2	TGTGCCAGTAATCCGGGCGCGGGGGGGCAGGGGACCCAGTACTTC	CASNPGAGGQGTQYF
TRBV18	-	TRBJ2-2	TRBD1	TGTGCCAGCTCACCACAGGGACAGCTGAACACCGGGGAGCTGTTTTTT	CASSPQGQLNTGELFF
TRBV20-1	-	TRBJ2-4	TRBD2	TGCAGTGCTAGTCACCCTACTAGCGGGGGAACCCTAGCCAAAAACATTCAGTACTTC	CSASHPTSGGTLAKNIQYF
TRBV18	-	TRBJ2-7	-	TGTGCCAGCTCACCAGAGTCTTACGAGCAGTACTTC	CASSPESYEQYF
TRBV21-1	-	TRBJ2-4	-	TGTGCCAGCAGCACCGGGACAGGGAGCATTCAGTACTTC	CASSTGTGSIQYF
TRBV7-9	many	TRBJ2-2	-	TGTGCCAGCAGCCTCGGTCCCGGGGAGCTGTTTTTT	CASSLGPGELFF
TRBV18	-	TRBJ1-1	-	TGTGCCAGCTCACCACGGCCCCTGAACACTGAAGCTTTCTTT	CASSPRPLNTEAFF
TRBV19	-	TRBJ2-3	TRBD1	TGTGCCAGTAGTAGGACAGGGGGCGCAGATACGCAGTATTTT	CASSRTGGADTQYF
TRBV5-1	-	TRBJ2-7	-	TGCGCCAGCAGCATGGGGACGGGAGACTACGAGCAGTACTTC	CASSMGTGDYEQYF
TRBV11-1	-	TRBJ1-2	-	TGTGCCAGCAGCTTAAGGGGGTTAAGGGGCTACACCTTC	CASSLRGLRGYTF
TRBV27	-	TRBJ1-1	TRBD1	TGTGCCAGCACCTCCCGACAGGGGAACACTGAAGCTTTCTTT	CASTSRQGNTEAFF
TRBV5-4	-	TRBJ1-1	TRBD1	TGTGCCAGCAGTCAAGGGGGCGGAGGGACTGAAGCTTTCTTT	CASSQGGGGTEAFF
TRBV7-2	-	TRBJ2-7	TRBD2	TGTGCCAGCAGCCTCACAGGGACTAGCGGGAGGATTGGGAACGAGCAGTACTTC	CASSLTGTSGRIGNEQYF
TRBV6-5	-	TRBJ2-7	-	TGTGCCAGCAGTTACCGCGGCGGCTACGAGCAGTACTTC	CASSYRGGYEQYF
TRBV6-6	-	TRBJ2-3	-	TGTGCCAGCGGGCGGGACAGCACAGATACGCAGTATTTT	CASGRDSTDTQYF
TRBV11-2	-	TRBJ2-7	TRBD2	TGTGCCAGCAGCCCTATCCCGATAGCGGGATTCTACGAGCAGTACTTC	CASSPIPIAGFYEQYF
TRBV4-1	-	TRBJ2-7	-	TGCGCCAGCAGCCAAGAGACAGGTTTTCTCTACGAGCAGTACTTC	CASSQETGFLYEQYF
TRBV27	-	TRBJ2-7	TRBD2	TGTGCCAGCAGCCCGGGGCTAGCGGCTTCGCGCTCCTACGAGCAGTACTTC	CASSPGLAASRSYEQYF
TRBV7-9	-	TRBJ1-6	-	TGTGCCAGCAGCTTTCGGGGAATGGGTTCACCCCTCCACTTT	CASSFRGMGSPLHF
TRBV5-1	-	TRBJ1-4	TRBD1	TGCGCCAGCAGCCTGGAAGAGGACAGGGTCGGTCTGGGTGAAAAACTGTTTTTT	CASSLEEDRVGLGEKLFF
TRBV29-1	-	TRBJ2-7	TRBD2	TGCAGCGCTAGCGGAGCCTACGAGCAGTACTTC	CSASGAYEQYF
TRBV7-6	once	TRBJ2-7	TRBD1	TGTGCCAGCAGCTTATCGGGACAGGGAGGATACGAGCAGTACTTC	CASSLSGQGGYEQYF
TRBV18	-	TRBJ1-4	TRBD1	TGTGCCAGCTCACCCGCGACAGGGGGTGTGGAAAAACTGTTTTTT	CASSPATGGVEKLFF
TRBV27	-	TRBJ2-2	TRBD2	TGTGCCAGCAGTCAAGGGACTAGCGGAAACGGGGAGCTGTTTTTT	CASSQGTSGNGELFF
TRBV29-1	few	TRBJ1-1	-	TGCAGCGTTTCCCGGGACAACCTGAACACTGAAGCTTTCTTT	CSVSRDNLNTEAFF
TRBV6-6	-	TRBJ2-7	TRBD2	TGTGCCAGCAGTTACTCGCCTAGCGGGGGATCCTACGAGCAGTACTTC	CASSYSPSGGSYEQYF
TRBV7-2	once	TRBJ2-3	TRBD2	TGTGCCAGCAGCCATCGGACTAGCGGGAGTGAGACGCAGTATTTT	CASSHRTSGSETQYF
TRBV5-6	few	TRBJ2-2	TRBD2	TGTGCCAGCAGCTTGTTTGGGACTAGCTCGAACACCGGGGAGCTGTTTTTT	CASSLFGTSSNTGELFF
TRBV2	-	TRBJ2-5	-	TGTGCCAGCGCAATAGCGACGGGGACCCAGTACTTC	CASAIATGTQYF
TRBV7-2	-	TRBJ2-4	TRBD2	TGTGCCAGCAGCCCCCAAGCGGGAGGAGGAGCCAAAAACATTCAGTACTTC	CASSPQAGGGAKNIQYF
TRBV6-5	-	TRBJ1-1	-	TGTGCCAGCAGTCCCCCCCGGGTAGCGGTCACTGAAGCTTTCTTT	CASSPPRVAVTEAFF
TRBV6-5	-	TRBJ2-1	-	TGTGCCAGCAGTTACGGCGGTCTCCTCCTCAATGAGCAGTTCTTC	CASSYGGLLLNEQFF
TRBV5-4	-	TRBJ1-5	TRBD1	TGTGCCAGCAGCTTGGACAGGGGGAACCCTCAGCCCCAGCATTTT	CASSLDRGNPQPQHF
TRBV5-6	-	TRBJ2-1	TRBD2	TGTGCCAGCAGCCCCGGACTAGCGGGAGGGAGGAATGAGCAGTTCTTC	CASSPGLAGGRNEQFF
TRBV6-2/TRBV6-3	-	TRBJ2-7	TRBD1	TGTGCCAGCAGTCGTCCCGGGACAGGGGGACTCTACGAGCAGTACTTC	CASSRPGTGGLYEQYF
TRBV27	-	TRBJ2-7	TRBD1	TGTGCCAGCACCGACAGGGGGCACGAGCAGTACTTC	CASTDRGHEQYF
TRBV5-1	-	TRBJ1-1	-	TGCGCCAGCAGATCAGGAGGCACTGAAGCTTTCTTT	CASRSGGTEAFF
TRBV11-2	large	TRBJ2-4	TRBD1	TGTGCCAGCAGCTCAGGGGGTATTTCAAACATTCAGTACTTC	CASSSGGISNIQYF
TRBV4-2	-	TRBJ2-1	TRBD2	TGTGCCAGCAGCCAGACTAGCGGGGCCTACAATGAGCAGTTCTTC	CASSQTSGAYNEQFF
TRBV2	-	TRBJ2-5	TRBD1	TGTGCCAGCGGGGAGACAGGGGTCCCCCAAGAGACCCAGTACTTC	CASGETGVPQETQYF
TRBV7-2	-	TRBJ2-3	TRBD2	TGTGCCAGCAGCTTTGGCGGGAGGGGCACAGATACGCAGTATTTT	CASSFGGRGTDTQYF
TRBV19	-	TRBJ2-1	TRBD2	TGTGCCAGTAGCAAGGGTAGTAGCGGGATAGGTGAGCAGTTCTTC	CASSKGSSGIGEQFF
TRBV5-5	-	TRBJ2-7	TRBD2	TGTGCCAGCAGCCCCCTCCTGACTAGCGGGTCGGTTATTGAGCAGTACTTC	CASSPLLTSGSVIEQYF